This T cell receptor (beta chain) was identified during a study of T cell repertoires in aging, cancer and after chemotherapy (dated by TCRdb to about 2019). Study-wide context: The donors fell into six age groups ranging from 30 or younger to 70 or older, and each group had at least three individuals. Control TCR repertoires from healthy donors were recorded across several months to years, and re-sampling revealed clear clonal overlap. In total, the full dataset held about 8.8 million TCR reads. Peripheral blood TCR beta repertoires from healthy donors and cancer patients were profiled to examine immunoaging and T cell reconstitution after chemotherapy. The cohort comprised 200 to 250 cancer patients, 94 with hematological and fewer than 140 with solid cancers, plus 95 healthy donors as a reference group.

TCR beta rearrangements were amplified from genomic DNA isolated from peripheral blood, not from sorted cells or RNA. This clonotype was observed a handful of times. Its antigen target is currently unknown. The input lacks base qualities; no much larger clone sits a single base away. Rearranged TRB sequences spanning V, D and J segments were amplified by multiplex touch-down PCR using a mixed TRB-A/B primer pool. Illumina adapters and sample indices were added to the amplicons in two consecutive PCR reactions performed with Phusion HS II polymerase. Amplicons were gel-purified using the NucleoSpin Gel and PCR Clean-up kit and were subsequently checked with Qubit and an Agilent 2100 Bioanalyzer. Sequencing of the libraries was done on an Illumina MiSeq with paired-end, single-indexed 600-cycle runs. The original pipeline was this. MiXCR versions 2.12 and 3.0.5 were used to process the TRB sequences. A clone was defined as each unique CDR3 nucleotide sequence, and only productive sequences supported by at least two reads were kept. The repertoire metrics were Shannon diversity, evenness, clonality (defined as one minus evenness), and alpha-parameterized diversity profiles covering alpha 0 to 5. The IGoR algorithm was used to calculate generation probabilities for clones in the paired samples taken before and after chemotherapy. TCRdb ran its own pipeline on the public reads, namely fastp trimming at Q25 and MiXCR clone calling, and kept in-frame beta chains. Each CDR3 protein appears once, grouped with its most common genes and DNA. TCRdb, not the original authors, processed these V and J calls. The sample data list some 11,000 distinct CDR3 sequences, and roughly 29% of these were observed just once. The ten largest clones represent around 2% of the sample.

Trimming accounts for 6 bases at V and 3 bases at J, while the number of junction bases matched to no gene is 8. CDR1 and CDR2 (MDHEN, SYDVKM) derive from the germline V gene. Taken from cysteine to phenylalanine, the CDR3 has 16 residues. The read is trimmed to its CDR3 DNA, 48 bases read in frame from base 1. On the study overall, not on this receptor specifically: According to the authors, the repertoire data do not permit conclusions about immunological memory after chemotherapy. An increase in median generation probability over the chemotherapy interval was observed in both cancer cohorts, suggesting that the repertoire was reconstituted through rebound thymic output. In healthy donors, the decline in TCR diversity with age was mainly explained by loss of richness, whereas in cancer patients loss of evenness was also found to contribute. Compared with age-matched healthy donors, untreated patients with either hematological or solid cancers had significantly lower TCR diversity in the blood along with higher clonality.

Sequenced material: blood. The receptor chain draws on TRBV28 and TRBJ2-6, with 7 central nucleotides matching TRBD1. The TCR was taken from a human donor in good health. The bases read TGTGCCAGCAGAGAAAGGGGGCGTGGTGGGGCCAACGTCCTGACTTTC. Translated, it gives CASRERGRGGANVLTF.